This TCR beta chain is from a study of blood T cell repertoires in COVID-19. Seattle's enrolled individuals joined amid active infection and were then monitored longitudinally. The CDR3 length is 12 residues. CDR1 is MDHEN and CDR2 is SYDVKM in the germline V gene. V was trimmed by 2 bases and J by 3 bases, leaving 5 bases between them. The data were produced by immunoSEQ multiplex PCR, yet TCRdb's version contains in-frame clones alone and is incomplete. The sample carries roughly 230,000 clones, 85% recorded once. V is TRBV28 and J is TRBJ2-7; no firm D call. The material sequenced was peripheral blood. This sequence was found in a man aged 45-60 years with COVID-19, enrolled during active disease. The CDR3 spells CASSLPGYEQYF. CDR3 in DNA: TGTGCCAGCAGTTTACCCGGCTACGAGCAGTACTTC.